This TCR beta chain was identified during a study of cytomegalovirus exposure and HLA in healthy donors. Study-level points and caveats: The authors listed approximately 150 TCR beta chains as cytomegalovirus-associated. Confirmation in vitro established that three CMV-associated chains were specific for CMV antigens. Per a prior analysis, the majority of TCR beta V segments were productive roughly 87% or roughly 30% of the time. Accurate HLA-A and HLA-B prediction from TCR beta sequences was reported for most subjects.

Germline loops: CDR1 MNHNY, CDR2 SVGAGI (reference sequence). The CDR3 has 15 amino acids. The trim removed 5 bases at V and 7 bases at J, leaving 9 bases unmatched. 60 Vbeta and 13 Jbeta primers were used in PCR. The table came from immunoSEQ multiplex PCR; TCRdb's copy has only in-frame clones and leaves some out. The sample records 110,000 or so clones, about 8.6% being singletons. This clone has only a few counts. Its antigen is currently unknown. The source of this sequence is a middle-aged woman in good health and CMV-seropositive. The sequencing sample was made of PBMCs. The rearrangement uses TRBV6-6 and TRBJ1-4; TRBD1 matches 8 bases. Written as DNA, the CDR3 is TGTGCCAGCAGTGGACAGGGTTTAGGTAGTGAAAAACTGTTTTTT. Protein product: CASSGQGLGSEKLFF.